A selection of T cell receptor beta chains follows, all from one sample in a study of T-cell memory formation after mild COVID-19. TCRdb processed the 5' RACE reads anew with MiXCR; each CDR3 protein has one entry. The repertoire holds fewer than 15,000 distinct CDR3 sequences, with about a fifth as singletons. Sequencing was carried out using PBMCs or a T cell subset sorted from them (not recorded which). These receptors were collected from a man aged 18 to 30 who had mild COVID-19 (a few samples of this study predate the infection). Cell type and time point are not known. Each CDR3 is given with its conserved first and last residue. D genes are given only for firm matches. The size entry is marked missing in some rows and otherwise reads once, few, many or a size class.

>TRBJ2-7|.|many|TRBV27
TGTGCCAGCAGTTTAGGCAGGGCCTCCTACGAGCAGTACTTC
CASSLGRASYEQYF
>TRBJ2-2|TRBD1|many|TRBV4-3
TGCGCCAGCAGCCCACACCCAGGGGGTGCTTACACCGGGGAGCTGTTTTTT
CASSPHPGGAYTGELFF
>TRBJ1-2|.|few|TRBV2
TGTGCCAGCAGTGAACCGGAAGGCTACACCTTC
CASSEPEGYTF
>TRBJ1-5|TRBD1|.|TRBV7-9
TGTGCCAGCAGTGGGACAGGGAAAGGACGGCCCCAGCATTTT
CASSGTGKGRPQHF
>TRBJ2-7|.|many|TRBV6-2/TRBV6-3
TGTGCCAGCAGTTACTCCTTCTTCCAGACGAACAAGAACTACGAGCAGTACTTC
CASSYSFFQTNKNYEQYF
>TRBJ1-6|.|many|TRBV28
TGTGCCAGCAGTTTAGTTCTAAATTCACCCCTCCACTTT
CASSLVLNSPLHF
>TRBJ2-1|TRBD2|.|TRBV7-9
TGTGCCAGCAGCTTCAGCGGGGGGAACTACAATGAGCAGTTCTTC
CASSFSGGNYNEQFF
>TRBJ2-3|TRBD2|few|TRBV9
TGTGCCAGCAGCGTAGTTGGGACTAGCGGAAATGGGGATACGCAGTATTTT
CASSVVGTSGNGDTQYF
>TRBJ2-7|TRBD1|.|TRBV9
TGTGCCAGCAGCGAGCGACAGGGCTCCTACGAGCAGTACTTC
CASSERQGSYEQYF
>TRBJ1-5|.|many|TRBV20-1
TGCAGTGCCAAACATAGCAATCAGCCCCAGCATTTT
CSAKHSNQPQHF
>TRBJ2-7|TRBD1|many|TRBV6-6
TGTGCCAGCAGTTACTCTTTTGGCAGGGGGCGAGCCTACGAGCAGTACTTC
CASSYSFGRGRAYEQYF
>TRBJ2-7|.|.|TRBV12-3/TRBV12-4
TGTGCCAGCAGTTTATTCAGTACAGGAGTGGCCCCCGAGCAGTACTTC
CASSLFSTGVAPEQYF
>TRBJ2-3|.|many|TRBV4-1
TGCGCCAGCAGCCAAACCCTGGACAGCACAGATACGCAGTATTTT
CASSQTLDSTDTQYF
>TRBJ2-5|TRBD1|.|TRBV6-5
TGTGCCAGCAGTTCCCTAAGTATTGGACAGGGTAAAGAGACCCAGTACTTC
CASSSLSIGQGKETQYF
>TRBJ2-3|.|many|TRBV27
TGTGCCAGCAGTTCCGATTCGAGCACAGATACGCAGTATTTT
CASSSDSSTDTQYF
>TRBJ2-1|TRBD2|many|TRBV20-1
TGCAGTGCCCGACTAGCGGCCTACAATGAGCAGTTCTTC
CSARLAAYNEQFF
>TRBJ2-1|TRBD2|many|TRBV15
TGTGCCACCAGCAGAGAGGGCGGGGGGGCCTTTGAGCAGTTCTTC
CATSREGGGAFEQFF
>TRBJ2-2|.|.|TRBV9
TGTGCCAGCAGCATACTCAGGGGCACCGGGGAGCTGTTTTTT
CASSILRGTGELFF
>TRBJ1-2|TRBD1|.|TRBV12-3/TRBV12-4
TGTGCCAGCAGTTACCCGGGACAGGGGGTCGGGGGCTACACCTTC
CASSYPGQGVGGYTF
>TRBJ2-5|TRBD2|many|TRBV2
TGTGCCAGCACTAGCGGGGGGCCGAAGACCCAGTACTTC
CASTSGGPKTQYF
>TRBJ1-6|TRBD1|.|TRBV12-3/TRBV12-4
TGTGCCAGCAGCGGACAGGGGTTACGGTATTCACCCCTCCACTTT
CASSGQGLRYSPLHF
>TRBJ2-3|.|many|TRBV28
TGTGCCAGCAGTTTAGGGAGGGGGGCAGATACGCAGTATTTT
CASSLGRGADTQYF
>TRBJ2-1|.|.|TRBV12-3/TRBV12-4
TGTGCCAGCAGGACGAGGGGGAATGAGCAGTTCTTC
CASRTRGNEQFF
>TRBJ1-5|.|many|TRBV12-2
TGTGCAAGTCGTTCTTTGACAAAGGGGGCCCAGCCCCAGCATTTT
CASRSLTKGAQPQHF
>TRBJ1-1|.|.|TRBV29-1
TGCAGCGTTGAAGACTCGTGGAACACTGAAGCTTTCTTT
CSVEDSWNTEAFF
>TRBJ2-6|.|many|TRBV27
TGTGCCAGCAGCCACCCGGTGGGGGCCAACGTCCTGACTTTC
CASSHPVGANVLTF
>TRBJ2-5|.|.|TRBV7-9
TGTGCCAGCAGCAACCCCGGGGAGACCCAGTACTTC
CASSNPGETQYF
>TRBJ2-7|.|.|TRBV2
TGTGCCAGCTCCACCTGGGGGGCAGGAAGGCAGTACTTC
CASSTWGAGRQYF
>TRBJ2-7|.|few|TRBV2
TGTGCCAGCAGGAACGGGGGCGAGCAGTACTTC
CASRNGGEQYF
>TRBJ2-2|TRBD1|.|TRBV9
TGTGCCAGCAGCGCGGGGACAGTCGGGGAGCTGTTTTTT
CASSAGTVGELFF
>TRBJ1-1|TRBD1|many|TRBV7-3
TGTGCCAGCAGCCTACAGGGGCCTTACACTGAAGCTTTCTTT
CASSLQGPYTEAFF
>TRBJ1-1|.|many|TRBV6-2/TRBV6-3
TGTGCCAGCAGGGGGGAGGGGGGACTTGAAGCTTTCTTT
CASRGEGGLEAFF
>TRBJ1-4|.|.|TRBV5-1
TGCGCCAGCAGCTTGGCGCCCTACCAAGATAATGAAAAACTGTTTTTT
CASSLAPYQDNEKLFF
>TRBJ2-7|.|.|TRBV12-3/TRBV12-4
TGTGCCAGCTCCCTAGGGGTTATCTCCTACGAGCAGTACTTC
CASSLGVISYEQYF